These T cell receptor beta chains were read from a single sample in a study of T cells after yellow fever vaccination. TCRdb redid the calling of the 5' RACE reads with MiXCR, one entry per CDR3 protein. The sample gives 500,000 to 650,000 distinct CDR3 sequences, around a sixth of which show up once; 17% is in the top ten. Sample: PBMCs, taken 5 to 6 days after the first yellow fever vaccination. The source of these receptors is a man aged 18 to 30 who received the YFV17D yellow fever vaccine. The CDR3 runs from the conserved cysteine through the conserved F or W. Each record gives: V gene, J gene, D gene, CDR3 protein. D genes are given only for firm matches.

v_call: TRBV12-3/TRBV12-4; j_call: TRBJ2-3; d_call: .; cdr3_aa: CASSLELAADTQYF
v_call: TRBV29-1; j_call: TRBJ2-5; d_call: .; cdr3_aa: CSVGIGRETQYF
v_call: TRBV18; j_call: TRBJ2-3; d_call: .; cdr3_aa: CASTLGTNRADTQYF
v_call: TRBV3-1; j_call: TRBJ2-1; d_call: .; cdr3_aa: CASTRDGVLPYNEQFF
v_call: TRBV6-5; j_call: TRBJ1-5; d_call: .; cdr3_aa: CASSNSGGPAQPQHF
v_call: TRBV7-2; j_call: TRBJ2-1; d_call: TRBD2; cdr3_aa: CASTTSGGPYNEQFF
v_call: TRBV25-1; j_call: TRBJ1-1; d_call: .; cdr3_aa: CASSEDRVEPYTEAFF
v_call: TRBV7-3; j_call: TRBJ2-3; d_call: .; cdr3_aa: CASSFEPGAVGTDTQYF
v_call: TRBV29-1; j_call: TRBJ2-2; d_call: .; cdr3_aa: CSVSRPTGELFF
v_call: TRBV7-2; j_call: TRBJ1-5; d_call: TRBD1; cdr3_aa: CASSPRQGRQPQHF
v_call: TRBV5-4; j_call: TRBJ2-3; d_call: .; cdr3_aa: CASSLPSGDTQYF
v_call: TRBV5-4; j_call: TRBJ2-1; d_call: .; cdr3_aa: CASSSGGGGGPYNEQFF
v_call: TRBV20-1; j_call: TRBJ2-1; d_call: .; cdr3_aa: CSAGTQKYNEQFF
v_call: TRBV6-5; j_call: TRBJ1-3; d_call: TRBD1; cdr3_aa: CASSLGGARGNTIYF
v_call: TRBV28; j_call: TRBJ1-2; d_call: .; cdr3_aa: CASSLWSGDGYTF
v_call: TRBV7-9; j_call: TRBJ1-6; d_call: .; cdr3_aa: CASSFTASYNSPLHF
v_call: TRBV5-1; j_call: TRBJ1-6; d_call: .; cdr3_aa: CASSSEGGPPSSYNSPLHF
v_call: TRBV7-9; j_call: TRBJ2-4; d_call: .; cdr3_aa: CASSLLDIQYF
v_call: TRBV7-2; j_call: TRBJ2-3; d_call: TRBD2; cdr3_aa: CASSFLAGAGPDTQYF
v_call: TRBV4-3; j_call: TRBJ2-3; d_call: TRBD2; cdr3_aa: CASSTSGGGDTQYF
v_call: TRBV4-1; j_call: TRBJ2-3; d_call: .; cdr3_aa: CASSQESGLEADTQYF
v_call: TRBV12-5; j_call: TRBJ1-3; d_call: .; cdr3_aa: CASGLGSGNTIYF
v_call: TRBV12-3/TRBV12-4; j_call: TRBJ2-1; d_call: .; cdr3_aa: CASSLLNGGNEQFF
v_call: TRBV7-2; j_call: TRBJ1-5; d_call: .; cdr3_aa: CASSSRKQPQHF
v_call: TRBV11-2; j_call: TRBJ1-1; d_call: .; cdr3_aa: CASSPDSPEAFF
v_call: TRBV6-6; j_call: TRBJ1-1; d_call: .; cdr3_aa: CASSYRGGGTEAFF
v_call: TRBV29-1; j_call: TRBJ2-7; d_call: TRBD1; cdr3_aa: CSVGTGDAYEQYF
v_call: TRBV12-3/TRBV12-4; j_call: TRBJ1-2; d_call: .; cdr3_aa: CASSLMGRGYTF
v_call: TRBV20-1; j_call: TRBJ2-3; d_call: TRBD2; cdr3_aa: CSANTGGIAGPTDTQYF
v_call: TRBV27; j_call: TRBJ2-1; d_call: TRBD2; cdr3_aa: CASSLRAGDSYNEQFF
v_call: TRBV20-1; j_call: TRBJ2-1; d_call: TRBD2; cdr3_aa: CSAGSLAGGTYNEQFF
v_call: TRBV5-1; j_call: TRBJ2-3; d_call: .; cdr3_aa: CASSLSLGGQSVGTDTQYF
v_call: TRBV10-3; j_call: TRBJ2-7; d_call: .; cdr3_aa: CAIRDRTSSYEQYF
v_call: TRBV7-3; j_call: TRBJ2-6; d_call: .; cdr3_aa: CASREDFSGANVLTF
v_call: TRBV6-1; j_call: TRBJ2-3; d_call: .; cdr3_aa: CASSLRREGGDTQYF
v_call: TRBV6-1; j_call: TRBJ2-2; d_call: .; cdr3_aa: CASRRTGNTGELFF
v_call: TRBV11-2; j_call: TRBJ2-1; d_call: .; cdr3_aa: CASSLDGAMLLLSSYNEQFF
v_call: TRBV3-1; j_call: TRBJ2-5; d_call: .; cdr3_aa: CASSQVGRETQYF
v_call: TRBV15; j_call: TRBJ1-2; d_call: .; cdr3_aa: CATSRVGLGYGYTF
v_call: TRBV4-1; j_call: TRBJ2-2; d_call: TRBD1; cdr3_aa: CASSPVNRGTGGTGELFF
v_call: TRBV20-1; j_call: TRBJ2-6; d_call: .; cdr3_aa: CSARDMVRSGANVLTF
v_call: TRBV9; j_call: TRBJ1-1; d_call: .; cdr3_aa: CASSKSIGEGTEAFF